This T cell receptor beta chain was obtained from a study of T cells in Graves' hyperthyroidism and ophthalmopathy. Amplification targeted TCR beta CDR3 regions from RNA transcripts. The HTBI primer set was used in a first-round RT-PCR of the TCR CDR3. TCRdb used MiXCR to reprocess the multiplex PCR reads, holding one entry per CDR3 protein. The sample yields a few hundred thousand distinct CDR3 sequences, less than 15% seen once. Patients aged 18 to 65 had newly diagnosed hyperthyroidism that had lasted under 2 months. Exclusion criteria comprised uncontrolled infection, other autoimmune disease, pregnancy or lactation. Each diagnosis drew on symptoms, thyroxine, TRAb, thyroid ultrasound and orbital computed tomography findings. The blood sample was taken at first hyperthyroidism diagnosis, before any ophthalmopathy symptoms. This CDR3 is built from 17 residues. Germline CDR1 is MGHRA and CDR2 is YSYEKL. After removal of 4 bases from V and 0 bases from J, the junction contained 9 bases not matched to a gene.

The clonotype was recovered from a man aged 30-40 years with Graves' hyperthyroidism that later progressed to Graves' ophthalmopathy. Sequenced sample: blood. This chain connects TRBV4-1 to TRBJ1-5; TRBD1 matches at 7 bases. CDR3 sequence: CASSPRVTGVSNQPQHF. For the CDR3, the DNA is TGCGCCAGCAGCCCAAGGGTCACAGGGGTTAGCAATCAGCCCCAGCATTTT.